This T cell receptor (beta chain) was profiled in a study of shared clonotypes between healthy human individuals (dated by TCRdb to about 2020). Background on the whole study: The cohort included three men and two women between 18 and 49 years of age. Per donor, leukapheresis produced somewhere between about 0.9 and 9 billion PBMCs. To estimate repertoire size and how much clonotypes are shared between individuals, the study performed deep sequencing of blood TCR repertoires from roughly five healthy adults. For each donor, CD4 naive and CD4 memory were each run on three plates, CD8 naive on two plates, and CD8 memory on one plate. Libraries were prepared and TCR repertoires were sequenced by different laboratories using diverse techniques, in order to increase sequencing depth and limit assay-specific biases. Findings and caveats that apply to the study as a whole: Sampling was restricted to blood, and TCR repertoires in tissues likely differ from the TCR repertoires found in blood. Rarefaction of sorted-subset datasets indicated incomplete sequencing despite the large sequencing depth. Estimated clonotype richness was generally larger for naive than for memory subsets. When a few donors were compared, the shared fraction of clonotypes was approximately 5% for naive CD4, 3.5% to 4% for naive CD8, 2.3% for memory CD4, and 0.3% to 0.5% for memory CD8. Based on pairwise subsampling, the degree of clonotype sharing among donors was expected to be affected by sequencing depth. Higher generation probabilities were observed for clonotypes shared by all four sorted-subset donors than for non-shared clonotypes. Because the study included a small number of donors, the genetic and exposure-history diversity represented was limited.

This clone showed up just once. This receptor's antigen is unknown. Base-call qualities are not available, and no considerably larger clone is one nucleotide away. Looking up the germline V gene yields CDR1 LGHNA and CDR2 YNFKEQ. The junction shows trimming of 4 bases on V and 1 base on J, plus 10 bases between the germline ends. From its cysteine to its phenylalanine, the CDR3 spans 14 amino acids. CDR3 DNA only is kept here, 42 bases in frame from base 1. Healthy HIV-negative adults with no recently reported acute infections or vaccinations were included as donors. Every donor was a Caucasian adult residing in Nashville, Tennessee, USA. Magnetic negative selection was used to enrich CD4+ T cells, after which naive cells were positively selected on CD45RA and the negative fraction became the memory subset. After blood collection by leukapheresis, PBMCs were isolated using Ficoll-Histopaque density gradient centrifugation and then cryopreserved in the vapor phase of liquid nitrogen. Analytical flow cytometry was used to check the purity and quantity of each magnetically sorted T cell population. Genomic DNA was isolated from each sorted fraction and quantified by UV absorbance on a Nanodrop 2000c.

Using the deep immunoSEQ assay, multiplex PCR amplified TCR CDR3 regions from genomic DNA. Extracted genomic DNA from each cell subset was spread evenly across all wells of several immunoSEQ 96-well plates, with each plate serving as a replicate. For sorted subsets, 150 to 200 ng genomic DNA, equal to approximately 30,000 T cell genomes, was loaded into each replicate PCR. The purified libraries were quantified using a Qubit 3.0 fluorometer, sized with a Bioanalyzer 2100, and then quantified again using the KAPA Library Quantification kit. Each immunoSEQ 96-well plate was sequenced on its own single-read 150-cycle Illumina NextSeq 550 flow cell. In the original analysis: Because the immunoSEQ output included only junctional sequences and no quality scores, the filtering could not be the same as the filtering used for full-length reads. To assign V/J genes and CDR3, sequences were annotated against IMGT germline references using PyIR, a Python wrapper for IgBLAST v1.9. Reads with weak V/J assignments (E-value above 1e-6), missing CDR3, stop codons, out-of-frame junctions, or ambiguous translated residues were removed. V3J clonotypes were defined as sequences sharing the same inferred V gene, J gene, and CDR3 amino acid sequence. Percentage overlap between repertoires was computed as shared unique clonotypes divided by the size of the smaller repertoire. Repertoire richness was assessed with RTK rarefaction, the Chao1 estimator, and Recon v2.1 estimates of unobserved clonotypes. OLGA was used to compute generation probabilities for all TCRbeta clonotypes that the gDNA method yielded from a handful of donors. Held by TCRdb, this immuneACCESS table contains in-frame sequences only and omits some clones. Under half of the omission traces to an unresolved V gene where checked; the cause of the rest is unknown. For V, J and clone size, that table is used; D and trimming come from the DNA. Here the sample has millions of clones; approximately 93% occur a single time. Of the sample, 0.35% to 0.45% is held by the ten largest clones.

The sequenced sample was naive CD4+ T cells from PBMCs. In the paper's terms, the cell subset or site label means: CD45RA+ positively selected. Rearrangement joined TRBV4-2 to TRBJ1-1; the D gene is perhaps TRBD1, on 5 matching bases. The source of this sequence is a man between 18 and 29 years old in good health. Some clones in this sample may be carry-over from other donors' samples. Read as DNA, the sequence is TGTGCCAGCAGCCCCCGGGACGGGAACACTGAAGCTTTCTTT. It codes for CASSPRDGNTEAFF.